This TCR beta chain was documented in a study of blood T cells in healthy people across ages. This clonotype appeared a few times. The CDR3 is 13 residues long. Trimming removed 7 bases at V and 5 bases at J, with 15 bases between. Germline V gene data show CDR1 as SQVTM and CDR2 as ANQGSEA. Next came a second PCR, run for about 6 to 12 cycles, which used a sample-barcoded 5' primer along with a J-beta primer mix. Each CDR3 protein is one row after TCRdb ran MiXCR on the 5' RACE reads. Of some 940,000 distinct CDR3 sequences in the sample, 29% were seen once. These same records also appear under a second study, on T cells of mothers and their children. That work states: Material was donated by three healthy Caucasian mothers and their six children.

The genes are TRBV29-1 and TRBJ1-5, with D perhaps TRBD1 (5 bases). What was sequenced was blood. The receptor comes from a woman aged 40 to 50 in good health. CDR3 nucleotides: TGCAGCGCCGGGAAGGGGATGGATCAGCCCCAGCATTTT. It encodes CSAGKGMDQPQHF.